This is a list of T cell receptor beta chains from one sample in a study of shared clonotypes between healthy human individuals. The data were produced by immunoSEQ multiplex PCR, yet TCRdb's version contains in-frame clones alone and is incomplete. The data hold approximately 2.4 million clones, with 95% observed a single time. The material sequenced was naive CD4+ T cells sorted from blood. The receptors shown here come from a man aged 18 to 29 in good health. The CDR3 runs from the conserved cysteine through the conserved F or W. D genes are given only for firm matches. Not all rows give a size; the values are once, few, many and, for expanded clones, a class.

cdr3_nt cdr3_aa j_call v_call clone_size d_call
TGCGCCAGCAGCCACCAGCGGGGACAGGGGGTTGCTAACTATGGCTACACCTTC CASSHQRGQGVANYGYTF TRBJ1-2 TRBV4-3 . TRBD1
TGCGCCAGCAGCTTGGTGGCAGGGCCGAACTCTGGAAACACCATATATTTT CASSLVAGPNSGNTIYF TRBJ1-3 TRBV5-1 . .
TGTGCCACCCTTAGCGGCGGAGGGTACGAGCAGTACTTC CATLSGGGYEQYF TRBJ2-7 TRBV2 . .
TGTGCCAGCAGCCCGGTGGGGGGAAGTTCCTACGAGCAGTACTTC CASSPVGGSSYEQYF TRBJ2-7 TRBV7-8 . .
TGTGCCAGCAGTTACCCTGGACAGGTTGATCAGCCCCAGCATTTT CASSYPGQVDQPQHF TRBJ1-5 TRBV6-6 . TRBD1
TGCGCCAGCAGCCGGGTAGCGGGAGGACAAGATACGCAGTATTTT CASSRVAGGQDTQYF TRBJ2-3 TRBV4-3 . TRBD2
TGCGCCAGCAACTTAGGGCCTAGCGGGGGCTCAGAGACCCAGTACTTC CASNLGPSGGSETQYF TRBJ2-5 TRBV5-1 . TRBD2
TGTGCCAGCAGCTTATTAGCGGGAGGGGGGGCCACCAATGAGCAGTTCTTC CASSLLAGGGATNEQFF TRBJ2-1 TRBV11-3 . TRBD2
TGTGCCAGCAGCTTGATAGCGGGGGGATCGAACACCGGGGAGCTGTTTTTT CASSLIAGGSNTGELFF TRBJ2-2 TRBV5-6 . TRBD2
TGTGCCAGCAGCCCCGGACAGTATAGCAATCAGCCCCAGCATTTT CASSPGQYSNQPQHF TRBJ1-5 TRBV6-5 . .
TGTGCCAGCAGGACAGGGGGGAACACTGAAGCTTTCTTT CASRTGGNTEAFF TRBJ1-1 TRBV2 . TRBD1
TGTGCCAGCTCACCAGGTGGACGGGGGGAGACCCAGTACTTC CASSPGGRGETQYF TRBJ2-5 TRBV18 . .
TGTGCCACCAGCAGACAGGGAGGAAATTCACCCCTCCACTTT CATSRQGGNSPLHF TRBJ1-6 TRBV15 few .
TGTGCCAGCAGTCGGACAGGGTCCGACGAGCAGTACTTC CASSRTGSDEQYF TRBJ2-7 TRBV6-5 . TRBD1
TGTGCCAGTAGCCGACAGGGGGCGTACGAGCAGTACTTC CASSRQGAYEQYF TRBJ2-7 TRBV19 . TRBD1
TGTGCCAGCTCGAGCACCGACAGGGGCAATGAGCAGTTCTTC CASSSTDRGNEQFF TRBJ2-1 TRBV18 . TRBD1
TGTGCCAGCAGTATCAGGCGCACTGAAGCTTTCTTT CASSIRRTEAFF TRBJ1-1 TRBV6-1 . .
TGTGCCAGCAGCATACAGGGGAATAGCAATCAGCCCCAGCATTTT CASSIQGNSNQPQHF TRBJ1-5 TRBV2 . TRBD1
TGCGCCAGCAGCCAATTTCTCCCCAGCGGGAGCTCCTACAATGAGCAGTTCTTC CASSQFLPSGSSYNEQFF TRBJ2-1 TRBV4-3 . TRBD2
TGTGCCAGCAGTTACGCGGCAGGGGGCCAGGGCTACACCTTC CASSYAAGGQGYTF TRBJ1-2 TRBV6-5 . TRBD1
TGTGCCTGGAGTGTAGAGGGAGCCACTGAAGCTTTCTTT CAWSVEGATEAFF TRBJ1-1 TRBV30 . .
TGTGCTAGTGGTTTGGCCCAACTAGCGGGAGTGCGAAATGAGCAGTTCTTC CASGLAQLAGVRNEQFF TRBJ2-1 TRBV12-5 . TRBD2
TGTGCCAGCAGCCAACAGGGGAACACTGAAGCTTTCTTT CASSQQGNTEAFF TRBJ1-1 TRBV7-6 few .
TGTGCCAGCAGGCCGAATGTCGGGAGCCCCACAGATACGCAGTATTTT CASRPNVGSPTDTQYF TRBJ2-3 TRBV6-6 . .
TGTGCCTGGACAGGGGCCGGGGAGCTGTTTTTT CAWTGAGELFF TRBJ2-2 TRBV30 . .
TGCAGTGCTAGCAGGGGCAGTGAAGCTTTCTTT CSASRGSEAFF TRBJ1-1 TRBV20-1 . .